Listed below are T cell receptor beta chains from one sample, sequenced in a study of blood T cells in healthy people across ages. TCRdb ran MiXCR on the 5' RACE reads and lists one entry per CDR3 protein. The sample yields approximately 1.5 million distinct CDR3 sequences, roughly 32% seen once. The specimen sequenced was blood. The receptors come from a woman under 40 in good health. Each CDR3 is given with its conserved first and last residue. Each record gives: V gene, J gene, clone size, D gene, CDR3 protein, CDR3 DNA. A D gene is named only where the DNA matches it firmly. Not all rows give a size; the values are once, few, many and, for expanded clones, a class.

TRBV4-2,TRBJ2-7,few,-,CASSQETSHPYEQYF,TGTGCCAGCAGCCAAGAGACTAGTCATCCTTACGAGCAGTACTTC
TRBV20-1,TRBJ1-2,-,-,CSARGGGSRDYGYTF,TGCAGTGCTAGAGGCGGAGGGAGCAGGGACTATGGCTACACCTTC
TRBV5-1,TRBJ2-5,-,TRBD2,CASSRQLAVQETQYF,TGCGCCAGCAGCCGCCAACTAGCGGTTCAAGAGACCCAGTACTTC
TRBV20-1,TRBJ1-5,-,-,CSAAALGGNQPQHF,TGCAGTGCTGCCGCACTCGGGGGCAATCAGCCCCAGCATTTT
TRBV5-5,TRBJ2-1,-,TRBD2,CASSPRLADFQKYNEQFF,TGTGCCAGCAGCCCGCGTCTAGCGGACTTCCAAAAATACAATGAGCAGTTCTTC
TRBV3-1,TRBJ2-1,few,TRBD2,CASRGLASSEQFF,TGTGCCAGCAGGGGACTAGCTTCTAGTGAGCAGTTCTTC
TRBV20-1,TRBJ2-1,once,TRBD2,CSASAGLAYNEQFF,TGCAGTGCTAGCGCCGGACTAGCGTACAATGAGCAGTTCTTC
TRBV20-1,TRBJ1-5,few,-,CSGTKGNQPQHF,TGCAGTGGGACCAAGGGCAATCAGCCCCAGCATTTT
TRBV5-6,TRBJ2-1,-,-,CANSFRPNHNEQFF,TGTGCCAACAGCTTCCGCCCCAACCACAATGAGCAGTTCTTC
TRBV4-1,TRBJ1-5,few,TRBD1,CASSQAGGGQPQHF,TGCGCCAGCAGCCAAGCAGGGGGCGGTCAGCCCCAGCATTTT
TRBV18,TRBJ2-3,-,-,CASSVLAGPNTDTQYF,TGTGCCAGCTCCGTTTTGGCGGGGCCGAACACAGATACGCAGTATTTT
TRBV3-1,TRBJ1-1,-,-,CASSQAGGLMNTEAFF,TGTGCCAGCAGCCAAGCGGGGGGGCTCATGAACACTGAAGCTTTCTTT
TRBV29-1,TRBJ2-3,few,-,CGVVGTDTQYF,TGCGGCGTTGTTGGCACAGATACGCAGTATTTT
TRBV2,TRBJ2-7,few,TRBD2,CAGSLSGIPPLHEQYF,TGTGCCGGCAGTCTTAGCGGGATTCCCCCTCTCCACGAGCAGTACTTC
TRBV5-1,TRBJ2-5,-,-,CASSGGYAIQETQYF,TGCGCCAGCAGCGGAGGGTATGCTATACAAGAGACCCAGTACTTC
TRBV5-6,TRBJ2-3,-,-,CASSSRPGQKPRLLATSTDTQYF,TGTGCCAGCAGTTCCCGGCCGGGACAGAAGCCCCGCTTACTAGCGACTAGCACAGATACGCAGTATTTT
TRBV27,TRBJ2-3,-,TRBD2,CASSFGTSGRDTQYF,TGTGCCAGCAGTTTCGGAACTAGCGGGAGGGATACGCAGTATTTT
TRBV4-1,TRBJ2-1,-,-,CASSQLPGEEQFF,TGCGCCAGCAGCCAGCTACCTGGGGAGGAGCAGTTCTTC
TRBV20-1,TRBJ2-7,-,TRBD2,CSASASGRALGPEQYF,TGCAGTGCTTCGGCTAGCGGGAGGGCCCTCGGGCCCGAGCAGTACTTC
TRBV10-3,TRBJ2-1,-,TRBD2,CAISVREGSYNEQFF,TGTGCCATCAGTGTCCGGGAGGGCTCCTACAATGAGCAGTTCTTC
TRBV4-1,TRBJ1-1,-,-,CASSPTGRGGHTEAFF,TGCGCCAGCAGCCCGACAGGTCGCGGGGGGCACACTGAAGCTTTCTTT
TRBV27,TRBJ2-2,-,-,CATSSIGELFF,TGTGCCACTTCCTCCATCGGGGAGCTGTTTTTT